The TCR beta chain under discussion was sequenced for a study of regulatory T cells in long-lasting Graves disease. Investigators prepared the TCR beta libraries by applying iRepertoire HTBI primers and Arm-PCR of CDR3 regions. One entry per CDR3 protein, called by TCRdb with MiXCR from the multiplex PCR reads. The data hold 450,000 or so distinct CDR3 sequences, with around 20% observed a single time. Note on this clonotype: The antigen remains undetermined.

Trimming stripped 6 bases from V and 2 bases from J, with 14 bases between. CDR1 MGHDK and CDR2 SYGVNS come from the germline V gene. The CDR3 has 16 residues. Study outcomes and limitations: TRBV28 was favored in persistent disease, as were TRBJ1-2 and TRBJ2-5.

Time point given: persistent/refractory GD, antithyroid drugs over 5 years with positive TRAb. The TCR library was prepared using RNA isolated from PBMCs. This clonotype was sampled from a female donor with Graves disease. V is TRBV25-1 and J is TRBJ2-6, with D possibly being TRBD1 (7 bases). Material: peripheral blood mononuclear cells (PBMCs), obtained when the disease was refractory, from a patient treated with antithyroid drugs. The CDR3 bases are TGTGCCAGCAGGGGCAGGGGGGCCGCTGGGGCCAACGTCCTGACTTTC. Amino acid sequence: CASRGRGAAGANVLTF.